This T cell receptor beta chain derives from a study of OX40 agonist ivuxolimab in advanced cancers. Notes on the research overall: Ivuxolimab was a fully human IgG2 agonistic monoclonal antibody targeting the costimulatory receptor OX40 (CD134). Intravenous ivuxolimab was administered to patients every 2 weeks at six dose levels: 0.01, 0.1, 0.3, 1.5, 3 and 10 mg/kg. Prior anti-PD-1, anti-PD-L1 or anti-CTLA-4 therapy was permitted, and checkpoint inhibitors had been received by about 37% of dose-escalation patients. Peripheral TCRbeta sequencing aimed to test whether ivuxolimab altered TCR sequence diversity and caused clonal T-cell expansion. Partial responses occurred in three dose-escalation patients: two with cutaneous melanoma and one with hepatocellular carcinoma. In the dose-escalation cohort, 82.7% of patients were male, and the mean age was approximately 55 years, with a range of roughly 20 to 85. Of the roughly 52 dose-escalation patients, hepatocellular carcinoma was present in about 20, melanoma in approximately 15, renal cell carcinoma in 9 and head and neck cancer in 9. The paper reports the monotherapy dose-escalation portion (N of about 54 patients) of the phase I ivuxolimab trial.

The CDR3 goes from the cysteine to the phenylalanine over 21 residues. The sequence is cut down to CDR3 DNA, 63 bases in frame from base 1. The junction carries 27 bases between V and J, which are trimmed by 3 bases and 0 bases respectively. Notes on this clone: This receptor's antigen is unknown. Base qualities are not provided; no much larger clone lies one nucleotide away.

What the research found in general, with its limitations: After ivuxolimab, more expanded clones were found on average in CD8+ T cells than in CD4+ T cells. The antigen specificity of the peripheral T cells that underwent clonal expansion was not determined. Low levels of normalized T-cell clonal expansion were also shown by some nonresponding patients. At doses of 0.1 to 3.0 mg/kg, clonal expansion of both CD4+ and CD8+ blood T cells was observed from baseline to week 6. Partial responders in the 0.1-3.0 mg/kg groups had among the lowest normalized peripheral clonal expansion, especially among CD8+ T cells.

Genomic DNA was extracted from sorted cells for sequencing of the TCRbeta CDR3 region. The immunoSEQ Assay was used for sequencing of TCRbeta CDR3 regions. This immuneACCESS table, as held by TCRdb, lists in-frame sequences with V and J called but not all clones. Of the missing ones, under half trace to an unresolved V gene in checked studies; the others have no known cause. For this sample the table gives about 59,000 clones, of which approximately 94% were detected only once. The top ten constitute approximately 19% of the sample. Patients with a history of autoimmune disease or receiving systemic immunosuppression were excluded from the trial. Peripheral blood for TCR sequencing was drawn from every dose cohort at baseline, at cycle 4 day 1 and at cycle 7 day 1. The samples were drawn from a first-in-human, open-label, multicenter phase I dose-escalation trial of ivuxolimab. The trial enrolled adults with locally advanced or metastatic head and neck squamous cell, hepatocellular, melanoma or renal cell carcinoma. CD4+ and CD8+ T cells were sorted separately from peripheral blood before TCR sequencing.

The receptor comes from an adult with an advanced solid tumor such as melanoma, head and neck, liver or kidney cancer. The sample consisted of CD4+ or CD8+ T cells sorted from blood, taken in a trial of the OX40 agonist ivuxolimab. The chain joins TRBV5-3 to TRBJ2-2, with the D assignment possibly TRBD1 or TRBD2, given 8 matching bases for each. TRBV5-3 is recorded as an ORF, its role being uncertain. This receptor carries the CDR3 CARSSLTGRIAGQANTGELFF. The DNA sequence reads TGTGCCAGAAGCTCCTTAACAGGGAGGATAGCGGGACAGGCGAACACCGGGGAGCTGTTTTTT.